Each of the 26 T cell receptor beta chains below was sequenced from the same sample in a study of blood T cell repertoires in COVID-19. Profiling relied on immunoSEQ multiplex PCR, and the TCRdb table lists in-frame clones only, not all of them. The top ten hold roughly 0.9% of the sample, which has 85,000 to 130,000 clones, 71% seen once. The sequenced material came from peripheral blood. These TCRs come from a human donor with acute or convalescent COVID-19. The donor label of this sample is uncertain.

The V gene is TRBV11-2, the J gene TRBJ1-6; a possible D gene is TRBD1 (5 bases). Germline CDR1 reads SGHAT; CDR2 reads FQNNGV. V shed 8 bases and J shed 9 bases, with 23 bases lying between them. The CDR3 runs to 16 residues. For the CDR3, the DNA is TGTGCCAGCGGCGTGCGGGACCCAAGAACGGGTTCACCCCTCCACTTT. Protein: CASGVRDPRTGSPLHF.

The V and J genes are TRBV7-2 and TRBJ1-4, with D possibly matching TRBD1 (6 bases). The ends were cut back, 3 bases at V and 3 bases at J, with 11 bases in the middle. CDR1 is SGHTA, CDR2 FQGNSA, per germline. The CDR3 is 15 amino acids. The CDR3 region is CASSLDSQPNEKLFF. DNA of the CDR3: TGTGCCAGCAGCTTGGACAGCCAGCCTAATGAAAAACTGTTTTTT.

The chain recombines TRBV7-9 with TRBJ2-2; D unresolved. The germline V gene has CDR1 SEHNR and CDR2 FQNEAQ (reference sequence). The CDR3 spans 16 residues. V was pared by 5 bases and J by 5 bases, with 18 bases between. For the CDR3, the DNA is TGTGCCAGCAGCCCACCGCAGATGGGCGCGACCGGGGAGCTGTTTTTT. Protein product: CASSPPQMGATGELFF.

The rearrangement uses TRBV6-6 and TRBJ2-3, with 13 bases fitting TRBD2. Germline CDR1 is MNHNY and CDR2 is SVGAGI (reference sequence). The CDR3 is 16 residues long. J gave up 5 bases and V 2 bases, and 4 bases lay outside the gene matches. The CDR3, as DNA: TGTGCCAGCAGTTACGGAAGACTAGCGGGGGGAGATACGCAGTATTTT. It specifies CASSYGRLAGGDTQYF.

The chain carries TRBV5-1 and TRBJ2-3; maybe TRBD1 (7 bases). The CDR3 is 15 amino acids. The germline gives CDR1 SGHRS, CDR2 YFSETQ. The V gene lost 4 bases and the J gene lost 0 bases, with 12 bases spanning the gap. The CDR3: CASSAGQLSTDTQYF. The CDR3 coding sequence is TGCGCCAGCAGCGCGGGACAGCTGAGCACAGATACGCAGTATTTT. The full variable domain, completed using reference TRBV5-1 and TRBJ2-3, is KAGVTQTPRYLIKTRGQQVTLSCSPISGHRSVSWYQQTPGQGLQFLFEYFSETQRNKGNFPGRFSGRQFSNSRSEMNVSTLELGDSALYLCASSAGQLSTDTQYFGPGTRLTVL.

This clone was seen a single time. This chain uses TRBV18 with TRBJ2-6; D may be TRBD1 (6 bases). V lost 3 bases, J lost 4 bases, and 13 bases lay in between. The CDR3 contains 16 residues. Germline V CDR1 and CDR2: KGHSH, LQKENI. CDR3 residues: CASSPQGTRGANVLTF. The CDR3 DNA reads TGTGCCAGCTCACCTCAGGGGACGCGGGGGGCCAACGTCCTGACTTTC.

The chain employs TRBV30 and TRBJ1-4, with D possibly matching TRBD1 (5 bases). Germline values: CDR1 GTSNPN, CDR2 SVGIG (reference sequence). V was shortened by 2 bases and J by 5 bases, with 12 bases between the two germline ends. This CDR3 has 14 residues. CDR3 sequence: CAWSKTASNEKLFF. In DNA form, the CDR3 reads TGTGCCTGGAGTAAGACAGCCTCCAATGAAAAACTGTTTTTT.

This chain links TRBV27 with TRBJ2-7, with 9 bases matching TRBD1. V lost 6 bases, J lost 2 bases, and 5 bases stayed unmatched. The CDR3 runs to 14 residues. Per germline, CDR1 MNHEY and CDR2 SMNVEV (reference sequence). CDR3 region: CASRGDRAPYEQYF. DNA of the CDR3: TGTGCCAGCAGGGGGGACAGGGCCCCCTACGAGCAGTACTTC.

This clone was seen only a few times. The CDR3 spells CASKKQGGNTIYF. The DNA of the CDR3 is TGCGCCAGCAAAAAACAGGGTGGAAACACCATATATTTT. V gene TRBV5-1 combines with J gene TRBJ1-3; tentatively, D is TRBD1 (6 bases). The CDR3 runs to 13 residues. Trimming shortened V by 6 bases and J by 3 bases, and 10 bases separated the two germline ends. Germline assignment: CDR1 SGHRS and CDR2 YFSETQ.

The chain combines TRBV18 with TRBJ2-2, with D perhaps matching TRBD1 (5 bases). This CDR3 is 13 amino acids long. Trimming stripped 5 bases from V and 4 bases from J, with 8 bases between. Germline V lookup: CDR1 KGHSH, CDR2 LQKENI. CDR3 nucleotide sequence: TGTGCCAGCTCATCAGGGCCCACCGGGGAGCTGTTTTTT. It codes for CASSSGPTGELFF.

V usage is TRBV7-2 and J usage is TRBJ2-5; D call uncertain. The germline gives CDR1 SGHTA, CDR2 FQGNSA. V lost 1 base to trimming and J lost 2 bases, with 11 bases between them. CDR3 length equals 15 residues. In nucleotides, the CDR3 is TGTGCCAGCAGCTTAGGTAGCCTACCTCAAGAGACCCAGTACTTC. Its translation: CASSLGSLPQETQYF.

The chain links TRBV11-2 to TRBJ2-1; 11 positions agree with TRBD2. V shed 3 bases, J shed 4 bases, and the junction held 8 bases outside the gene matches. This CDR3 has 17 amino acids. Germline V gene lookup returns CDR1 SGHAT and CDR2 FQNNGV. The CDR3 is CASSLMRTSGRYNEQFF. The CDR3 coding sequence is TGTGCCAGCAGCTTGATGCGGACTAGCGGGCGGTACAATGAGCAGTTCTTC.

The chain links TRBV18 to TRBJ1-5, with 8 nucleotides matching TRBD1. Germline loops: CDR1 KGHSH, CDR2 LQKENI. The CDR3 contains 15 residues. V lost 2 bases to trimming and J lost 5 bases; unmatched junction nucleotides: 5. The CDR3 region is CASSPRTGYDQPQHF. In nucleotides, the CDR3 is TGTGCCAGCTCACCAAGGACAGGGTATGATCAGCCCCAGCATTTT.

This clone was seen once. The gene calls are TRBV10-2 and TRBJ1-1, with D unresolved. The CDR3 runs to 12 residues. Germline V CDR1 and CDR2: WSHSY, SAAADI. The V and J ends lost 5 bases and 8 bases respectively, with 12 bases between them. CDR3 amino acids: CASSYAQAEAFF. The CDR3 DNA reads as TGCGCCAGCAGTTATGCCCAGGCGGAAGCTTTCTTT.

The chain employs TRBV29-1 and TRBJ2-7; perhaps TRBD2 as D (7 bases). The CDR3 extends over 15 amino acids. Germline loops: CDR1 SQVTM, CDR2 ANQGSEA. The V gene lost 3 bases and the J gene lost 1 base, with 16 bases spanning the gap. The CDR3 DNA follows: TGCAGCGTTGAGGGGGGGCCCTTGACATCCTACGAGCAGTACTTC. It is translated as CSVEGGPLTSYEQYF.

This clone appeared a single time. In nucleotides, the CDR3 is TGCGCCAGCAGCCATGCGGGCAGGGGCCGGGATGGCTACACCTTC. This sequence encodes CASSHAGRGRDGYTF. The rearrangement links TRBV4-1 to TRBJ1-2; a possible D gene is TRBD1 (6 bases). Trimming took off 3 bases at V and 6 bases at J, with 17 bases between the two ends. The germline gives CDR1 MGHRA, CDR2 YSYEKL. The CDR3 runs 15 residues.

The chain has TRBV7-2 and TRBJ2-7, with D possibly matching TRBD1 (6 bases). CDR3 length equals 15 residues. Germline CDR1 SGHTA, CDR2 FQGNSA. The germline V and J ends were trimmed by 5 bases and 2 bases, with 16 bases remaining between them. CDR3 DNA sequence: TGTGCCAGCAGCATCAGGGGCGAGGCCCCCTACGAGCAGTACTTC. Residues: CASSIRGEAPYEQYF.

This sequence joins TRBV3-1 (or the pseudogene TRBV3-2) and TRBJ1-6; D might be TRBD1 (6 bases). From germline, CDR1 is LGHDT and CDR2 YNNKEL (reference sequence). The CDR3 has 14 residues. V was pared by 4 bases and J by 7 bases, with 11 bases between. Written as DNA, the CDR3 is TGTGCCAGCAGCCCCCTGACAGGCAATTCACCCCTCCACTTT. Protein product: CASSPLTGNSPLHF.

J is TRBJ1-4 and V is TRBV18; D uncertain. The germline V and J ends were trimmed by 0 bases and 7 bases, with 9 bases remaining between them. Germline assignment: CDR1 KGHSH and CDR2 LQKENI. The CDR3 spans 14 residues. The CDR3 here is CASSPPRSSEKLFF. The CDR3 bases are TGTGCCAGCTCACCACCGCGGTCGTCTGAAAAACTGTTTTTT. The full variable domain, its missing parts supplied by reference TRBV18 and TRBJ1-4, is NAGVMQNPRHLVRRRGQEARLRCSPMKGHSHVYWYRQLPEEGLKFMVYLQKENIIDESGMPKERFSAEFPKEGPSILRIQQVVRGDSAAYFCASSPPRSSEKLFFGSGTQLSVL.

The chain carries TRBV19 and TRBJ2-1; no clear D gene. Trimming removed 7 bases from V and 1 base from J, with 11 bases in between. Germline CDR1 and CDR2: LNHDA and SQIVND (reference sequence). The CDR3 sequence is 14 residues long. CDR3 sequence: CASKPEVSYNEQFF. In DNA, the CDR3 is TGTGCCAGTAAACCCGAGGTTTCCTACAATGAGCAGTTCTTC.

The V call is TRBV5-4, the J call TRBJ2-3; D possibly corresponds to TRBD2 (5 bases). Per germline, CDR1 SGHNT and CDR2 YYREEE (reference sequence). V lost 1 base, J lost 2 bases, and 8 bases lay in between. CDR3 length equals 14 residues. The CDR3, as DNA: TGTGCCAGCAGCTTGAGAGGGATCACAGATACGCAGTATTTT. This translates into CASSLRGITDTQYF. Drawing the rest from reference TRBV5-4 and TRBJ2-3, the complete variable domain is ETGVTQSPTHLIKTRGQQVTLRCSSQSGHNTVSWYQQALGQGPQFIFQYYREEENGRGNFPPRFSGLQFPNYSSELNVNALELDDSALYLCASSLRGITDTQYFGPGTRLTVL.

The rearrangement joins TRBV12-3 or TRBV12-4 to TRBJ1-6; D ambiguous. Trimming took off 8 bases at V and 9 bases at J, with 14 bases between the two ends. The CDR3 is 13 amino acids. This CDR3 reads CASASAGASPLHF. CDR3 nucleotide sequence: TGTGCCAGCGCATCCGCCGGTGCTTCACCCCTCCACTTT.

V usage is TRBV4-1 and J usage is TRBJ2-2; D is possibly TRBD2 (6 bases). V gave up 0 bases and J gave up 2 bases, with 13 bases separating them. Germline-derived CDR1 and CDR2 are MGHRA and YSYEKL. The CDR3 sequence is 17 residues long. CDR3 coding DNA: TGCGCCAGCAGCCAAGATGAATGGCGGGGTAACACCGGGGAGCTGTTTTTT. Translating gives CASSQDEWRGNTGELFF.

This chain links TRBV6-5 with TRBJ2-1; 12 nucleotides agree with TRBD2. Germline V lookup: CDR1 MNHEY, CDR2 SVGAGI. This CDR3 region has 16 residues. V shed 4 bases and J 1 base; nucleotides not matched to a gene: 2. CDR3 in DNA: TGTGCCAGCAGTTCCACTAGCGGGGGGTCCTACAATGAGCAGTTCTTC. It specifies CASSSTSGGSYNEQFF.

This sequence joins TRBV4-2 and TRBJ1-2; weak D call: TRBD1 (6 bases). The V gene's germline CDR1 is LGHNA and CDR2 YNFKEQ. The CDR3 is 17 amino acids. V was clipped by 0 bases and J by 0 bases, with 14 bases between them. The CDR3 DNA follows: TGTGCCAGCAGCCAAGACAGGGGAAGAGCGGCTAACTATGGCTACACCTTC. This gives the protein CASSQDRGRAANYGYTF.

This clone was counted between two and nine times. V and J are TRBV5-1 and TRBJ2-1; 7 bases fit TRBD1. V was clipped by 0 bases and J by 3 bases; unmatched bases: 6. This CDR3 comprises 16 residues. The germline gives CDR1 SGHRS, CDR2 YFSETQ. This chain's CDR3 is CASSLGDSGIYNEQFF. The CDR3 DNA reads TGCGCCAGCAGCTTGGGGGACAGCGGAATCTACAATGAGCAGTTCTTC.